These T cell receptor beta chains were read from a single sample in a study of shared clonotypes between healthy human individuals. Profiled with immunoSEQ multiplex PCR; TCRdb holds only in-frame clones, not every one. The sample yields 950,000 to 1,300,000 clones, about 77% seen once. The specimen was memory CD4+ T cells sorted from blood. The receptors derive from a man between 18 and 35 years old in good health. Both conserved end residues are part of each CDR3. Fields, in order: J gene, clone size, D gene, V gene, CDR3 length, CDR3 DNA, CDR3 protein. A D gene is named only where the DNA matches it firmly. Some rows mark clone size as missing; the rest say once, few, many or name a class of expanded clone.

j_call: TRBJ2-1; clone_size: -; d_call: TRBD2; v_call: TRBV9; cdr3_length: 15; cdr3_nt: TGTGCCAGCAGCGTAGCTCTAGCGGGCCACAATGAGCAGTTCTTC; cdr3_aa: CASSVALAGHNEQFF
j_call: TRBJ1-2; clone_size: -; d_call: -; v_call: TRBV30; cdr3_length: 13; cdr3_nt: TGTGCCTGGAGTCCAATGGGGGCGGAAGGCTACACCTTC; cdr3_aa: CAWSPMGAEGYTF
j_call: TRBJ1-2; clone_size: -; d_call: -; v_call: TRBV5-1; cdr3_length: 15; cdr3_nt: TGCGCCAGCAGCTTGGGCTTAGGGGGTCCCTATGGCTACACCTTC; cdr3_aa: CASSLGLGGPYGYTF
j_call: TRBJ2-5; clone_size: -; d_call: -; v_call: TRBV20-1; cdr3_length: 11; cdr3_nt: TGCAGTGCTCCCCGGACTATTACCCAGTACTTC; cdr3_aa: CSAPRTITQYF
j_call: TRBJ1-5; clone_size: -; d_call: -; v_call: TRBV18; cdr3_length: 16; cdr3_nt: TGTGCCAGCTCACCTCTAAACAGGGATAGCAATCAGCCCCAGCATTTT; cdr3_aa: CASSPLNRDSNQPQHF
j_call: TRBJ2-7; clone_size: -; d_call: -; v_call: TRBV6-1; cdr3_length: 14; cdr3_nt: TGTGCCAGCAGTGAAACCCGGGAGCGGTACGAGCAGTACTTC; cdr3_aa: CASSETRERYEQYF
j_call: TRBJ2-7; clone_size: many; d_call: -; v_call: TRBV28; cdr3_length: 12; cdr3_nt: TGTGCCAGCAGTTTTATGCTCCGAAGGCAGTACTTC; cdr3_aa: CASSFMLRRQYF
j_call: TRBJ2-3; clone_size: -; d_call: TRBD2; v_call: TRBV2; cdr3_length: 15; cdr3_nt: TGTGCCAGCGTTCGGGGGGGCTATAGCACAGATACGCAGTATTTT; cdr3_aa: CASVRGGYSTDTQYF
j_call: TRBJ2-3; clone_size: -; d_call: -; v_call: TRBV7-2; cdr3_length: 14; cdr3_nt: TGTGCCAGCAGCCCGGTGTACTTCACAGATACGCAGTATTTT; cdr3_aa: CASSPVYFTDTQYF
j_call: TRBJ1-5; clone_size: -; d_call: TRBD1; v_call: TRBV6-1; cdr3_length: 14; cdr3_nt: TGTGCCAGCATCCCACGGGGGGACAGACAGCCCCAGCATTTT; cdr3_aa: CASIPRGDRQPQHF
j_call: TRBJ1-4; clone_size: -; d_call: TRBD1; v_call: TRBV2; cdr3_length: 13; cdr3_nt: TGTGCCAGCAGTGGGGACAGAAATGAAAAACTGTTTTTT; cdr3_aa: CASSGDRNEKLFF
j_call: TRBJ1-2; clone_size: -; d_call: -; v_call: TRBV7-2; cdr3_length: 14; cdr3_nt: TGTGCCAGCAGCTTACGGGGTATAGACTATGGCTACACCTTC; cdr3_aa: CASSLRGIDYGYTF
j_call: TRBJ1-2; clone_size: -; d_call: -; v_call: TRBV7-6; cdr3_length: 14; cdr3_nt: TGTGCCAGCAGCGGTAACGGGGCGCTAGATGGCTACACCTTC; cdr3_aa: CASSGNGALDGYTF
j_call: TRBJ1-6; clone_size: many; d_call: -; v_call: TRBV19; cdr3_length: 14; cdr3_nt: TGTGCCAGTACAAAGGGAACAGGAGGTTCACCCCTCCACTTT; cdr3_aa: CASTKGTGGSPLHF
j_call: TRBJ1-2; clone_size: -; d_call: -; v_call: TRBV6-1; cdr3_length: 14; cdr3_nt: TGTGCCAGCAGTGAACTTCGACAGCCGTGGGGCTACACCTTC; cdr3_aa: CASSELRQPWGYTF
j_call: TRBJ2-3; clone_size: -; d_call: -; v_call: TRBV13; cdr3_length: 12; cdr3_nt: TGTGCCAGCAGCCAAGACTCAGATACGCAGTATTTT; cdr3_aa: CASSQDSDTQYF
j_call: TRBJ2-6; clone_size: -; d_call: -; v_call: TRBV5-6; cdr3_length: 15; cdr3_nt: TGTGCCAGCAGCCCGGGTGTCTCTGGGGCCAACGTCCTGACTTTC; cdr3_aa: CASSPGVSGANVLTF
j_call: TRBJ1-2; clone_size: -; d_call: -; v_call: TRBV5-1; cdr3_length: 17; cdr3_nt: TGCGCCAGCAGCTCCCCAGGGGTCCGAGGCCTTAACTATGGCTACACCTTC; cdr3_aa: CASSSPGVRGLNYGYTF
j_call: TRBJ2-3; clone_size: once; d_call: TRBD2; v_call: TRBV5-4; cdr3_length: 16; cdr3_nt: TGTGCCAGCAGCTTGGGGCTAGCGGGACCCACAGATACGCAGTATTTT; cdr3_aa: CASSLGLAGPTDTQYF
j_call: TRBJ2-1; clone_size: -; d_call: -; v_call: TRBV4-3; cdr3_length: 17; cdr3_nt: TGCGCCAGCAGCCAAGATAGGCCGGGGAGCTCCTACAATGAGCAGTTCTTC; cdr3_aa: CASSQDRPGSSYNEQFF
j_call: TRBJ2-5; clone_size: -; d_call: -; v_call: TRBV7-2; cdr3_length: 13; cdr3_nt: TGTGCCAGCAGCCCGCGGGGCCAAGAGACCCAGTACTTC; cdr3_aa: CASSPRGQETQYF
j_call: TRBJ1-5; clone_size: -; d_call: TRBD1; v_call: TRBV19; cdr3_length: 17; cdr3_nt: TGTGCCACCAGGGACAGGGTGGGGGCTATAAGCAATCAGCCCCAGCATTTT; cdr3_aa: CATRDRVGAISNQPQHF
j_call: TRBJ2-5; clone_size: -; d_call: -; v_call: TRBV2; cdr3_length: 12; cdr3_nt: TGTGCCAGCAGCCGGGGTGGGGAGACCCAGTACTTC; cdr3_aa: CASSRGGETQYF
j_call: TRBJ2-2; clone_size: -; d_call: TRBD1; v_call: TRBV2; cdr3_length: 15; cdr3_nt: TGTGCCAGCAGAGCGGGACAGGGTAACACCGGGGAGCTGTTTTTT; cdr3_aa: CASRAGQGNTGELFF
j_call: TRBJ1-3; clone_size: -; d_call: -; v_call: TRBV19; cdr3_length: 14; cdr3_nt: TGTGCCAGTAGTATAATTTACGGAGGAAACACCATATATTTT; cdr3_aa: CASSIIYGGNTIYF
j_call: TRBJ1-5; clone_size: -; d_call: -; v_call: TRBV28; cdr3_length: 14; cdr3_nt: TGTGCCAGCACGGAGGCAGGGGTGGGTTCGCCCCAGCATTTT; cdr3_aa: CASTEAGVGSPQHF
j_call: TRBJ2-2; clone_size: -; d_call: TRBD2; v_call: TRBV5-4; cdr3_length: 17; cdr3_nt: TGTGCCAGCAGCGAAGATAGCGGGAGGGGGAACACCGGGGAGCTGTTTTTT; cdr3_aa: CASSEDSGRGNTGELFF
j_call: TRBJ1-6; clone_size: -; d_call: -; v_call: TRBV6-1; cdr3_length: 14; cdr3_nt: TGTGCCAGCAGTGAGAGGACCTATAATTCACCCCTCCACTTT; cdr3_aa: CASSERTYNSPLHF
j_call: TRBJ1-1; clone_size: -; d_call: -; v_call: TRBV30; cdr3_length: 19; cdr3_nt: TGTGCCTGGAGTGTAAGGAGGGGTTCCGCCCAGGGGCCAGTCGGTGAAGCTTTCTTT; cdr3_aa: CAWSVRRGSAQGPVGEAFF
j_call: TRBJ1-6; clone_size: -; d_call: -; v_call: TRBV9; cdr3_length: 13; cdr3_nt: TGTGCCAGCAGCGTGAAAGATAATTCACCCCTCCACTTT; cdr3_aa: CASSVKDNSPLHF
j_call: TRBJ1-4; clone_size: -; d_call: TRBD1; v_call: TRBV6-5; cdr3_length: 15; cdr3_nt: TGTGCCAGCAGTCGGGGAACAGGGGCTAATGAAAAACTGTTTTTT; cdr3_aa: CASSRGTGANEKLFF
j_call: TRBJ2-5; clone_size: once; d_call: TRBD1; v_call: TRBV19; cdr3_length: 13; cdr3_nt: TGTGCCAGTACGGGACAGAGGCCAGAGACCCAGTACTTC; cdr3_aa: CASTGQRPETQYF
j_call: TRBJ2-1; clone_size: -; d_call: -; v_call: TRBV5-6; cdr3_length: 15; cdr3_nt: TGTGCCAGCAGCCCAAGGGTCCCTTCTTACAATGAGCAGTTCTTC; cdr3_aa: CASSPRVPSYNEQFF
j_call: TRBJ2-2; clone_size: -; d_call: -; v_call: TRBV6-5; cdr3_length: 15; cdr3_nt: TGTGCCAGCAGACCTTGGCAGGGGAACACCGGGGAGCTGTTTTTT; cdr3_aa: CASRPWQGNTGELFF
j_call: TRBJ2-3; clone_size: few; d_call: TRBD2; v_call: TRBV6-5; cdr3_length: 15; cdr3_nt: TGTGCCAGCAGGCCAGGCGGGAGGGGGACAATAACGCAGTATTTT; cdr3_aa: CASRPGGRGTITQYF
j_call: TRBJ2-1; clone_size: few; d_call: TRBD1; v_call: TRBV5-1; cdr3_length: 14; cdr3_nt: TGCGCCAGCAGCTCGGGACAGGACATCAATGAGCAGTTCTTC; cdr3_aa: CASSSGQDINEQFF
j_call: TRBJ1-2; clone_size: -; d_call: -; v_call: TRBV29-1; cdr3_length: 13; cdr3_nt: TGCAGCGCTGACGTTGCGGGGACCTATGGCTACACCTTC; cdr3_aa: CSADVAGTYGYTF
j_call: TRBJ2-7; clone_size: -; d_call: -; v_call: TRBV18; cdr3_length: 17; cdr3_nt: TGTGCCAGCTCACCTATAGCGTCGATGAGTGCCTCCTACGAGCAGTACTTC; cdr3_aa: CASSPIASMSASYEQYF
j_call: TRBJ2-3; clone_size: -; d_call: -; v_call: TRBV2; cdr3_length: 13; cdr3_nt: TGTGCCAGCAGTGGTCGAGCCACAGATACGCAGTATTTT; cdr3_aa: CASSGRATDTQYF
j_call: TRBJ2-7; clone_size: -; d_call: -; v_call: TRBV11-2; cdr3_length: 14; cdr3_nt: TGTGCCAGCAGGTGGCCAGGGAGATCCTACGAGCAGTACTTC; cdr3_aa: CASRWPGRSYEQYF
j_call: TRBJ2-3; clone_size: -; d_call: -; v_call: TRBV6-6; cdr3_length: 14; cdr3_nt: TGTGCCAGCAACGGGGGAAGAGGCACAGATACGCAGTATTTT; cdr3_aa: CASNGGRGTDTQYF
j_call: TRBJ2-2; clone_size: once; d_call: -; v_call: TRBV6-5; cdr3_length: 13; cdr3_nt: TGTGCCAGCAGGCAACTAGGCACCGGGGAGCTGTTTTTT; cdr3_aa: CASRQLGTGELFF
j_call: TRBJ2-7; clone_size: -; d_call: TRBD1; v_call: TRBV10-3; cdr3_length: 16; cdr3_nt: TGTGCCATCAGTGATATTGGGACAGGGGGCCCTTACGAGCAGTACTTC; cdr3_aa: CAISDIGTGGPYEQYF
j_call: TRBJ2-3; clone_size: -; d_call: TRBD1; v_call: TRBV11-2; cdr3_length: 17; cdr3_nt: TGTGCCAGCAGCTTAGCGGGACAGGGGGCCGGGACAGATACGCAGTATTTT; cdr3_aa: CASSLAGQGAGTDTQYF
j_call: TRBJ1-5; clone_size: -; d_call: -; v_call: TRBV13; cdr3_length: 19; cdr3_nt: TGTGCCAGCACTGATGCGGCGACAGGTATCAACCCTAGCAATCAGCCCCAGCATTTT; cdr3_aa: CASTDAATGINPSNQPQHF
j_call: TRBJ2-1; clone_size: -; d_call: TRBD2; v_call: TRBV6-5; cdr3_length: 15; cdr3_nt: TGTGCCAGCAGTTCCGAACTAGCGGGGATGGATGAGCAGTTCTTC; cdr3_aa: CASSSELAGMDEQFF
j_call: TRBJ2-3; clone_size: -; d_call: -; v_call: TRBV5-1; cdr3_length: 13; cdr3_nt: TGCGCCAGCAGCTTGGGAGAGTTCGGTGCGCAGTATTTT; cdr3_aa: CASSLGEFGAQYF
j_call: TRBJ2-7; clone_size: -; d_call: TRBD1; v_call: TRBV6-5; cdr3_length: 15; cdr3_nt: TGTGCCAGCAGTTACTCGGGGACAGGGACCTACGAGCAGTACTTC; cdr3_aa: CASSYSGTGTYEQYF